What follows are 25 T cell receptor beta chains derived from one specimen sequenced in a study of T cell responses to AZD1222 COVID-19 vaccine. Assay: immunoSEQ multiplex PCR; the TCRdb copy retains only in-frame clones and omits some. This table has more than 150,000 clones, 88% appearing once. Material: peripheral blood, obtained on day 0 of AZD1222 vaccination. All receptors come from an adult in good health.

This chain joins TRBV7-2 and TRBJ1-2; D gene uncertain. Germline lookup yields CDR1 SGHTA and CDR2 FQGNSA. The CDR3 sequence is 13 residues long. V dropped 7 bases and J dropped 3 bases, with 12 bases sitting between them. The CDR3 DNA reads as TGTGCCAGCACCCAACTAGGGTACTATGGCTACACCTTC. This codes for CASTQLGYYGYTF.

The chain couples TRBV9 to TRBJ1-2; D is ambiguous. Trimming pared 6 bases from V and 4 bases from J, leaving 16 bases between. CDR1 SGDLS and CDR2 YYNGEE come from the germline V gene. CDR3 length: 14 amino acids. CDR3 amino acids: CASTSGGGVYGYTF. The CDR3 nucleotides are TGTGCCAGCACCTCGGGCGGAGGTGTCTATGGCTACACCTTC.

This clone came up once. This sequence joins TRBV11-1 and TRBJ2-1, with 9 bases matching TRBD2. Germline V gene data show CDR1 as SGHAT and CDR2 as FQDESV (reference sequence). This CDR3 region has 18 residues. Trimming cost V 0 bases and J 2 bases; bases outside gene matches: 8. The CDR3 sequence: CASSLALGASGAYNEQFF. The CDR3 nucleotides are TGTGCCAGCAGCTTAGCCCTGGGGGCTAGCGGGGCCTACAATGAGCAGTTCTTC.

V gene TRBV15 combines with J gene TRBJ2-7, with D possibly matching TRBD2 (6 bases). V gave up 6 bases and J gave up 4 bases, with 13 bases separating them. The CDR3 is made up of 13 amino acids. Germline V gives CDR1 LNHNV, CDR2 YYDKDF (reference sequence). CDR3 protein: CATSPYGGYEQYF. For the CDR3, the DNA is TGTGCCACCAGTCCTTATGGGGGGTACGAGCAGTACTTC.

This clone has more than one count but fewer than ten. The chain combines TRBV7-3 with TRBJ2-2, with 9 bases lining up with TRBD2. Germline CDR1 and CDR2: SGHTA and FQGTGA. This CDR3 has 14 residues. With V trimmed by 5 bases and J by 7 bases, 5 bases remained unmatched. The CDR3, as DNA: TGTGCCAGCAGCCAAGGACTAGCGAGCGGGGAGCTGTTTTTT. Translating gives CASSQGLASGELFF.

This chain connects TRBV5-1 to TRBJ2-7; 8 bases align to TRBD2. Per the germline V gene, CDR1 is SGHRS and CDR2 is YFSETQ. The V and J ends lost 4 bases and 0 bases, in that order; junction bases with no gene match: 9. CDR3 length: 16 amino acids. The CDR3, as DNA: TGCGCCAGCAGCCCGGGAGCGGGGGACGGCTCCTACGAGCAGTACTTC. Its translation is CASSPGAGDGSYEQYF. Full variable domain (outside the CDR3, taken from reference TRBV5-1 and TRBJ2-7): KAGVTQTPRYLIKTRGQQVTLSCSPISGHRSVSWYQQTPGQGLQFLFEYFSETQRNKGNFPGRFSGRQFSNSRSEMNVSTLELGDSALYLCASSPGAGDGSYEQYFGPGTRLTVT.

The rearrangement joins TRBV27 to TRBJ1-4, with no clear D. Germline CDR1 reads MNHEY; CDR2 reads SMNVEV (reference sequence). V was clipped by 11 bases and J by 3 bases, with 13 bases between them. The length of the CDR3 is 13 residues. In DNA form, the CDR3 reads TGTGCCCCCGTTTGTGGCTCTAATGAAAAACTGTTTTTT. Translated: CAPVCGSNEKLFF.

The rearrangement joins TRBV10-3 to TRBJ2-7, with TRBD1 as a possible D gene (6 bases). The V gene's germline CDR1 is ENHRY and CDR2 SYGVKD. The CDR3 has 15 residues. Trimming took off 4 bases at V and 4 bases at J, with 17 bases between the two ends. This CDR3 reads CAISVSQGTGYEQYF. In DNA, the CDR3 is TGTGCCATCAGTGTCAGTCAGGGGACGGGGTACGAGCAGTACTTC.

This chain connects TRBV28 to TRBJ2-2, with TRBD1 matching over 7 bases. With V trimmed by 2 bases and J by 0 bases, 0 bases remained unmatched. Germline CDR1 MDHEN, CDR2 SYDVKM. The CDR3 totals 15 residues. The CDR3 reads CASSLGTANTGELFF. CDR3 nucleotide sequence: TGTGCCAGCAGTTTAGGGACAGCGAACACCGGGGAGCTGTTTTTT.

The rearrangement uses TRBV6-1 and TRBJ1-2; possibly TRBD1 for D (6 bases). CDR1 is MNHNS, CDR2 SASEGT, per germline. This CDR3 has 13 amino acids. Trimming left V 3 bases short and J 8 bases short, with 13 bases between. The DNA for the CDR3 is TGTGCCAGCAGTGATACAGGGTCTGAGGGCTACACCTTC. Translation: CASSDTGSEGYTF.

V usage is TRBV10-1 and J usage is TRBJ2-5; no clear D. The V and J ends lost 0 bases and 4 bases respectively, with 9 bases between them. This CDR3 spans 14 amino acids. Germline V CDR1 and CDR2: WNHNN, SYGVQD (reference sequence). The CDR3, as DNA: TGCGCCAGCAGTGAGTCGGGCCGGACAGAGACCCAGTACTTC. Amino acid sequence: CASSESGRTETQYF.

This clone came up once. CDR3 nucleotide sequence: TGCAGTGGGCGGAGAATGAACACTGAAGCTTTCTTT. Encoded protein: CSGRRMNTEAFF. The chain couples TRBV29-1 to TRBJ1-1; no clear D gene. Germline V CDR1 and CDR2: SQVTM, ANQGSEA. The CDR3 runs to 12 residues.

The chain is built from TRBV10-3 and TRBJ1-5, with TRBD1 identical over 8 bases. V was clipped by 4 bases and J by 5 bases; unmatched bases: 7. The CDR3 is made up of 15 amino acids. Per the germline V gene, CDR1 is ENHRY and CDR2 is SYGVKD. The CDR3 reads CAISGGDRGYQPQHF. CDR3 in DNA: TGTGCCATCAGTGGAGGAGACAGGGGCTATCAGCCCCAGCATTTT.

The J gene is TRBJ1-5, the V gene TRBV6-2 or TRBV6-3; a possible D gene is TRBD1 (6 bases). Germline V gene lookup returns CDR1 MNHEY and CDR2 SVGEGT. The V gene lost 2 bases and the J gene lost 8 bases, with 13 bases spanning the gap. The CDR3 length is 14 residues. The CDR3 reads CASSYGGGREPQHF. CDR3 DNA sequence: TGTGCCAGCAGTTACGGGGGGGGGCGCGAGCCCCAGCATTTT.

The chain has TRBV7-6 and TRBJ1-6; D not certain. The CDR3 spans 13 residues. Germline lookup yields CDR1 SGHVS and CDR2 FNYEAQ. The germline V and J ends were trimmed by 5 bases and 9 bases, with 11 bases remaining between them. The CDR3 nucleotides read TGTGCCAGCAGCCCAGGCGAAGCTTCACCCCTCCACTTT. Translated, it gives CASSPGEASPLHF. The whole variable domain, remainder taken from reference TRBV7-6 and TRBJ1-6, is GAGVSQSPRYKVTKRGQDVALRCDPISGHVSLYWYRQALGQGPEFLTYFNYEAQQDKSGLPNDRFSAERPEGSISTLTIQRTEQRDSAMYRCASSPGEASPLHFGNGTRLTVT.

The chain combines TRBV7-9 with TRBJ2-7; D uncertain. Per germline, CDR1 SEHNR and CDR2 FQNEAQ (reference sequence). The CDR3 covers 13 residues. V was shortened by 3 bases and J by 1 base, with 7 bases between the two germline ends. The DNA for the CDR3 is TGTGCCAGCAGCTTCAGCACTTCCTACGAGCAGTACTTC. This gives the protein CASSFSTSYEQYF. Complete variable domain (other parts from reference TRBV7-9 and TRBJ2-7): DTGVSQNPRHKITKRGQNVTFRCDPISEHNRLYWYRQTLGQGPEFLTYFQNEAQLEKSRLLSDRFSAERPKGSFSTLEIQRTEQGDSAMYLCASSFSTSYEQYFGPGTRLTVT.

The chain joins TRBV5-5 to TRBJ1-5, with D unclear. Per germline, CDR1 SGHKS and CDR2 YYEKEE (reference sequence). This CDR3 region has 14 residues. V dropped 2 bases and J dropped 3 bases, with 9 bases sitting between them. CDR3 in DNA: TGTGCCAGCAGCTTTGAGGTCTCCAATCAGCCCCAGCATTTT. This codes for CASSFEVSNQPQHF. Based on the CDR3 plus reference TRBV5-5 and TRBJ1-5, the full variable domain is DAGVTQSPTHLIKTRGQQVTLRCSPISGHKSVSWYQQVLGQGPQFIFQYYEKEERGRGNFPDRFSARQFPNYSSELNVNALLLGDSALYLCASSFEVSNQPQHFGDGTRLSIL.

This sequence joins TRBV7-8 and TRBJ1-1; D perhaps matches TRBD1 (5 bases). From germline, CDR1 is SGHVS and CDR2 FQNEAQ. CDR3 length: 15 residues. V was clipped by 2 bases and J by 5 bases, with 15 bases between them. CDR3 sequence (DNA): TGTGCCAGCAGCTTACCCGCCGTGGGGCTGACTGAAGCTTTCTTT. Encoded protein: CASSLPAVGLTEAFF.

The V gene is TRBV5-1, the J gene TRBJ2-7; possibly TRBD1 for D (6 bases). The length of the CDR3 is 15 residues. CDR1 SGHRS and CDR2 YFSETQ come from the germline V gene. V shed 0 bases and J shed 3 bases, with 13 bases lying between them. The CDR3 nucleotides read TGCGCCAGCAGCTTGGGGCCAGGGGTTGACTACGAGCAGTACTTC. This translates into CASSLGPGVDYEQYF.

This chain links TRBV28 with TRBJ1-1; perhaps TRBD1 as D (5 bases). There are 15 residues in the CDR3. Between the trimmed V and J ends, which lost 7 bases and 1 base, there was a span of 16 bases. In germline, CDR1 is MDHEN, CDR2 SYDVKM. The CDR3 reads CASTIMGPRNTEAFF. The DNA for the CDR3 is TGTGCCAGCACCATAATGGGACCGAGGAACACTGAAGCTTTCTTT.

This clone was recorded a few times. The V and J genes are TRBV3-1 (or the pseudogene TRBV3-2) and TRBJ1-6; 10 nucleotides match TRBD1. Germline assignment: CDR1 LGHDT and CDR2 YNNKEL (reference sequence). The CDR3 covers 17 residues. V lost 4 bases and J lost 5; bases outside the gene matches: 8. The CDR3 DNA follows: TGTGCCAGCAGCCCGTCCGGGGGACAGGGGAATAATTCACCCCTCCACTTT. Encoded protein: CASSPSGGQGNNSPLHF.

The chain uses TRBV7-9 and TRBJ1-4; 10 positions match TRBD1. The length of the CDR3 is 15 residues. The germline V gene has CDR1 SEHNR and CDR2 FQNEAQ (reference sequence). The V segment lost 1 base and the J segment 4 bases; nucleotides outside the gene matches: 0. The CDR3 loop reads CASSLGTGGNEKLFF. For the CDR3, the DNA is TGTGCCAGCAGCTTAGGGACAGGGGGTAATGAAAAACTGTTTTTT.

J is TRBJ1-6 and V is TRBV30; weak D call: TRBD1 (6 bases). Looked up from germline, CDR1 is GTSNPN and CDR2 is SVGIG (reference sequence). V lost 7 bases and J lost 8, with 15 bases in between. The CDR3 runs 13 residues. The CDR3 bases are TGTGCCTTCCTGCGAGGGGGAGATTCACCCCTCCACTTT. Protein product: CAFLRGGDSPLHF.

The chain links TRBV4-3 to TRBJ1-6; D ambiguous. Per the germline V gene, CDR1 is LGHNA and CDR2 is YSLEER. V lost 0 bases, J lost 9 bases, and 6 bases lay in between. The CDR3 runs to 13 residues. CDR3 nucleotides: TGCGCCAGCAGCCAAGATCAAGGTTCACCCCTCCACTTT. It specifies CASSQDQGSPLHF.

In nucleotides, the CDR3 is TGTGCCAGTAGTAGAGCGACGATCCAAGAGACCCAGTACTTC. Translation gives CASSRATIQETQYF. The V gene is TRBV19, the J gene TRBJ2-5, with no clear D. With 4 bases removed from V and 1 base from J, the gap between germline ends came to 10 bases. The CDR3 runs 14 residues. Germline CDR1 and CDR2: LNHDA and SQIVND (reference sequence).